This TCR beta chain was profiled in a study of cytomegalovirus exposure and HLA in healthy donors (dated by TCRdb to 2017 to 2019). General notes on the study: In an earlier analysis of approximately 640 of the donors, around 290 Gb of sequence data and 117 million unique TCR beta sequences from about 179 million T cells were reported. Roughly 320 gigabases of sequencing data and roughly 81 million unique TCR sequences made up an early release that covered under 750 HLA-typed donors. Of the roughly 400 genotyped donors, around 81% fell in the genetic ancestry cluster associated with self-reported Caucasian donors. The study aimed to test whether signatures of past pathogen exposure could be identified by cataloging public T cell receptors. The study used immunosequencing to profile the T cell repertoires of more than 650 subjects and linked those repertoires to cytomegalovirus serostatus. In addition to the first cohort of 650 to 800 subjects, a separate validation cohort of around 110 different subjects was used. To predict cytomegalovirus infection status, the study combined high-throughput TCR immunosequencing, statistical association of individual TCRs with disease status, and machine learning. A later analysis re-examined previously published TCR beta repertoires from about 670 donors and added high-resolution HLA genotyping to investigate patterns of TCR occurrence. Rather than using new phenotypic data, the later analysis identified candidate immune exposures from TCR beta sequences and from how often those sequences occurred across donors. In an earlier analysis of around 540 of the donors, high-throughput TCR beta sequencing was used to judge whether each TCR beta V gene segment behaved as functional or pseudogenic. Donor age, sex, ethnicity and CMV serostatus were collected together with the repertoire data. A later genetic analysis took genome-wide SNP genotypes for 398 of the 666 donors and used that subset as a discovery cohort. All discovery cohort repertoires had been generated on a single sequencing platform. Class I and class II HLA loci were covered by the typing at four-digit resolution. The number of donors typed differed by locus, with roughly 620-630 for A, B, C, DRB1 and DQB1, 522 for DQA1, approximately 580 for DPA1, and approximately 470 for DPB1. Five DR-DQ haplotypes were treated as single units for association and clustering because of strong linkage in the cohort. Across about 370 genotyped donors of the cohort, an average of about 240,000 unique TCR beta nucleotide sequences per donor were sequenced, and roughly a sixth of those sequences were non-productive. The paper as a whole reports these results and caveats: Because some donors lacked HLA typing at each locus, the association tests relied only on the typed subset. Linkage disequilibrium might explain the correlated functional status among segregating V segments, but an unknown experimental factor could not be ruled out. The authors suggested that the approach could potentially be extended to other disease states and immunological phenotypes. A later genetic analysis associated a missense DCLRE1C variant with V-gene and J-gene trimming of TCR beta chains, and an independent cohort replicated the association. While some public TCRs were present in many individuals, most TCR sequences turned up only very rarely across donors. In a later analysis, HLA-associated TCR beta chains showed more clonal expansion and lower generation probabilities than non-associated chains that were equally common. A total of 150 or so TCR beta chains were listed by the study as associated with cytomegalovirus. Because counts were too low, 15 to 20 rarely observed V segments, including chromosome 9 orphons, were excluded from the earlier analysis of around 640 of the donors. An earlier analysis of 450 to 750 of the donors showed that most TCR beta V segments appeared in productive rearrangements either about 87% or about 30% of the time, which broadly matched IMGT annotations. A further reported finding was that TCR beta sequences accurately predicted the HLA-A and HLA-B alleles for most subjects in the first cohort. According to a later analysis, parvovirus B19, influenza, CMV and Epstein-Barr virus appeared linked to several top co-occurrence clusters. Sequencing depth was assumed to be roughly uniform across donors in the presence/absence analyses, though that assumption may not hold. Strong co-occurrence of HLA alleles, especially DR and DQ, made assigning TCR associations to individual alleles difficult. Compared with the roughly 670-donor mean, donors in an Asian-associated ancestry cluster had fewer N-insertions in productive TCRs, according to a later genetic analysis. Most CMV-associated TCR beta chains appeared to be HLA-restricted in a later analysis, and the HLA associations seemed to be driven largely by CMV exposure. The cohort was sequenced for TCR beta chains only, and without alpha or paired-chain data the features that could be detected were limited. In both the original and validation cohorts, the classifier was reported to diagnose cytomegalovirus status with high specificity and sensitivity. At a false discovery rate of 0.05, a later analysis linked 16,951 TCR beta sequences to specific HLA alleles. The sequencing pipeline was judged likely to have produced a cluster of highly shared sequence variants as a technical artifact. In vitro tests confirmed that a few of the cytomegalovirus-associated TCR beta chains recognize cytomegalovirus antigens. CMV serostatus was the only immune exposure information available for the cohort. The 87-base-pair reads could not distinguish some IMGT-functional V segments, including TRBV6-2 and TRBV6-3, so those segments were excluded. In a later analysis, TCR association rates were found to vary across HLA loci, with the most associated TCRs seen for DRB1 alleles and the fewest for HLA-C alleles.

CDR1 SGHDT and CDR2 YYEEEE are derived from the germline V gene. The CDR3 contains 13 residues, cysteine and phenylalanine counted. Solely the CDR3 DNA is kept, with 39 bases framed from the first base. Unmatched junction bases come to 8, with V trimmed by 0 bases and J by 14 bases. As for this clone: The antigen it binds to is not known. Per-base quality was not reported, and no clone a single base away is much larger than it.

The cohort was made up of around 720 healthy bone marrow donors. Cohort members were all nominally healthy when sampled, although unrecorded immune exposures were likely present. The donor was CMV seropositive and was included in the group of 250 to 300 seropositive cohort members. Each donor provided a peripheral blood sample, and peripheral blood mononuclear cells were used for TCR beta sequencing. Genomic DNA was extracted from the blood cell samples with the Qiagen DNeasy Blood Extraction Kit. Receptor amplification or capture employed the immunoSEQ multiplex PCR assay. For the multiplex PCR, a mixture combining 60 forward primers for TCR Vbeta segments and 13 reverse primers for TCR Jbeta segments was used. A multiplex PCR assay on genomic DNA amplified the CDR3 region of rearranged TCR beta genes. Amplified TCR beta libraries were sequenced as 87-base-pair reads on the Illumina HiSeq System. Regarding the original processing steps: In a later analysis, tens of millions of unique TCR beta chains were counted across the 690 or so repertoires, and roughly 11 million of these chains were shared by at least two donors. To remove PCR and sequencing errors, raw reads were error-corrected and collapsed into unique sequences using a nearest-neighbor algorithm that merged closely related sequences. V, D and J gene segments were assigned by aligning CDR3 sequences to IMGT reference sequences. Each retained sequence needed at least a six-nucleotide match to both a V gene segment and a J gene segment. Rearrangements were called productive when the CDR3 lacked stop codons and stayed in frame with V and J; all others were non-productive. Following IMGT convention, CDR3 was defined as the stretch from the second conserved V-encoded cysteine up to the conserved J-encoded phenylalanine. The earlier analysis of some 540 of the donors excluded any sequence lacking an unambiguous match to a single V gene segment. An earlier analysis of several hundred of the donors called V segments functional above 56.7% productive rearrangements and segregating when the between-donor standard deviation exceeded 5%. A statistical classification framework was developed to diagnose cytomegalovirus status using the catalog of TCR beta chain sequences. V and J gene assignment, in a later analysis, came from comparing TCR nucleotide sequences with IMGT/GENE-DB human TR gene sequences. A later analysis assigned CDR3 sequences and most-parsimonious VDJ recombination scenarios with the TCRdist pipeline. A later analysis defined each TCR beta chain by its CDR3 amino acid sequence plus V-gene family, and excluded reads lacking a unique V-gene family. As a way to deal with suspected cross-contamination and a sequencing artifact, a later analysis dropped 450 to 700 nucleotide sequences that were highly shared and had low generation probability. In a later analysis, a clonal expansion index was calculated for each public chain from normalized within-repertoire ranks of inferred template counts. In a later analysis, generation probabilities were computed with a VDJ recombination model fitted to out-of-frame rearrangements, and the resulting probabilities were checked against IGoR. In a later analysis, hypergeometric tests were used to score TCR-TCR, TCR-HLA and TCR-CMV co-occurrence, with a repertoire-size bias correction applied to TCR pairs. A later analysis estimated false discovery rates by permuting HLA or CMV assignments 20 times. A later analysis grouped co-occurring TCRs with DBSCAN, adding TCRdist sequence similarity when clustering within HLA-allele-positive subsets. Repertoires with fewer than 30,000 or more than 120,000 public chains were left out of co-occurrence clustering, as were about five repertoires with anomalous nucleotide sharing. In its TCRdb copy, this immuneACCESS table keeps in-frame sequences only and misses some clones. Where compared with another copy, unresolved V genes explain less than half of these, and the others have no known cause. V, J and clone size are those of that table, while D and trimming were read from the DNA. The table for this sample lists about 170,000 clones; just under 80% of them were counted only once. The ten biggest clones cover about 13% of the sample.

The chain uses TRBV5-6 and TRBJ2-5; 9 central nucleotides agree with TRBD1. The origin of this receptor is a woman aged 45-60 years in good health and CMV-seropositive. The sample comprised PBMCs. CDR3 reads: CASSLGMGQGKYF. The DNA reads as follows: TGTGCCAGCAGCTTGGGTATGGGACAGGGAAAATACTTC.